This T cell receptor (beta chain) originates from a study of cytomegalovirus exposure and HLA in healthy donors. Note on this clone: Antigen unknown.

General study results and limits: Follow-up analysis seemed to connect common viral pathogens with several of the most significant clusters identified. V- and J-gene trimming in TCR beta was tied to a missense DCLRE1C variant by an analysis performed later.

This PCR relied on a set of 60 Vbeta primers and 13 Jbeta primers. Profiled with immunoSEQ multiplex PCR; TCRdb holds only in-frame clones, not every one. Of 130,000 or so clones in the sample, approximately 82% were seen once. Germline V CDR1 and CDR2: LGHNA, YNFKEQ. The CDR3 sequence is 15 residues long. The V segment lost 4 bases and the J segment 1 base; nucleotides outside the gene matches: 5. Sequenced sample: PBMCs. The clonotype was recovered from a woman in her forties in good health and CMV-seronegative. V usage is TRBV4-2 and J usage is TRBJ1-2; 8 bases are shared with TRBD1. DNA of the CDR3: TGTGCCAGCAGCCGCCCGGGACAGGTTAACTATGGCTACACCTTC. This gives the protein CASSRPGQVNYGYTF.